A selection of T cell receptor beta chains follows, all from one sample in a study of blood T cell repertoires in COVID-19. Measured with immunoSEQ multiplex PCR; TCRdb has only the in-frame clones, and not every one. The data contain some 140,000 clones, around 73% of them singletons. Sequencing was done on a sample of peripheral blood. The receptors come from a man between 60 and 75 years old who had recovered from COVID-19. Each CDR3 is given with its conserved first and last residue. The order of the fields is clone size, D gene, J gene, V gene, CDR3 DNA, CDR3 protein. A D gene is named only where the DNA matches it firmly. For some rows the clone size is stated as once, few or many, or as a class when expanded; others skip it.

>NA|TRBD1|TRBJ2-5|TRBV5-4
TGTGCCAGCAGCCTCCCGGACAGGGGTGGAGAAGAGACCCAGTACTTC
CASSLPDRGGEETQYF
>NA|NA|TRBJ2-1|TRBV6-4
TGTGCCAGCAGTGACTCGAAAGCGTCCTCCTACAATGAGCAGTTCTTC
CASSDSKASSYNEQFF
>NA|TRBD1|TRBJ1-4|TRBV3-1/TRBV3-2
TGTGCCAGCAGCCAAGTTCAGGGGGCGGGCGAAAAACTGTTTTTT
CASSQVQGAGEKLFF
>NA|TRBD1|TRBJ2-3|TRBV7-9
TGTGCCAGCTTAGACAGGGGGTCCACAGATACGCAGTATTTT
CASLDRGSTDTQYF
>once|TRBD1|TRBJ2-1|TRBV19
TGTGCCAGTAACCTCGGACAGGGGGCGAATGAGCAGTTCTTC
CASNLGQGANEQFF
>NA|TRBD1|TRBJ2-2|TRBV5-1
TGCGCCAGCAGCTCCCTGACAGGGGGGGCCGGGGAGCTGTTTTTT
CASSSLTGGAGELFF
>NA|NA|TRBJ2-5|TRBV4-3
TGCGCCAGCAGCCAAGATCGGAGACCAGAGACCCAGTACTTC
CASSQDRRPETQYF
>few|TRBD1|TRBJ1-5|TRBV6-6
TGTGCCAGCAGGGGACAGGGGGTTAATCAGCCCCAGCATTTT
CASRGQGVNQPQHF
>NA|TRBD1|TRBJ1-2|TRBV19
TGTGCCAGTAGCCCGGGACAGGGCATTGGCTACACCTTC
CASSPGQGIGYTF
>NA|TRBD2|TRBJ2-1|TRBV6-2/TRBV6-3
TGTGCCAGCAGTTGGACTAGCGGGAGGGTATACAATGAGCAGTTCTTC
CASSWTSGRVYNEQFF
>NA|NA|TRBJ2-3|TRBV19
TGTGCCAGTAGTAACCCGGGGCAGGGGTTTAGCACAGATACGCAGTATTTT
CASSNPGQGFSTDTQYF
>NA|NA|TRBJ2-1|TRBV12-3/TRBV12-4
TGTGCCAGCAGCCCCACTACGGAAGCGCAGTTCTTC
CASSPTTEAQFF
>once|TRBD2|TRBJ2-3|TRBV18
TGTGCCAGCTCACCCAGCGGGGGGAGCACAGATACGCAGTATTTT
CASSPSGGSTDTQYF
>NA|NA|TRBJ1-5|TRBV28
TGTGCCAGCAGTTTTATTCAGGCGAGCAGCAATCAGCCCCAGCATTTT
CASSFIQASSNQPQHF
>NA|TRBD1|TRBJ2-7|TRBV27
TGTGCCAGCAGTTTCCAAGGACAGGGGTTTAACGAGCAGTACTTC
CASSFQGQGFNEQYF
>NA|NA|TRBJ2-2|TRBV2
TGTGCCAGCAGTGAAAGGGGGGGCCCGCGGGAGCTGTTTTTT
CASSERGGPRELFF
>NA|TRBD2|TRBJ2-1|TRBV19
TGTGCCAGTAGTATAGCCGGCGGGAGCGATGAGCAGTTCTTC
CASSIAGGSDEQFF